The following is a T cell receptor (beta chain) sequence with its context. The antigen is undetermined. The CDR3 extends over 15 amino acids. With V trimmed by 6 bases and J by 1 base, 4 bases remained unmatched. Germline CDR1 and CDR2: SNHLY and FYNNEI. The sample originates from a study of cytomegalovirus exposure and HLA in healthy donors. Study observations and caveats: Later analysis identified a missense DCLRE1C variant that was linked to TCR beta V- and J-gene trimming.

Researchers ran the PCR with 60 Vbeta and 13 Jbeta primers. The data were produced by immunoSEQ multiplex PCR, yet TCRdb's version contains in-frame clones alone and is incomplete. Of tens of thousands of clones in the sample, about 77% were seen once. V and J are TRBV2 and TRBJ2-5, with 11 bases that match TRBD2. Source material: PBMCs. The clonotype originates from a male donor in good health and CMV-seropositive. CDR3 in DNA: TGTGCCAGCAGACTAGGGACTAGCGGCCAAGAGACCCAGTACTTC. Amino acids: CASRLGTSGQETQYF.